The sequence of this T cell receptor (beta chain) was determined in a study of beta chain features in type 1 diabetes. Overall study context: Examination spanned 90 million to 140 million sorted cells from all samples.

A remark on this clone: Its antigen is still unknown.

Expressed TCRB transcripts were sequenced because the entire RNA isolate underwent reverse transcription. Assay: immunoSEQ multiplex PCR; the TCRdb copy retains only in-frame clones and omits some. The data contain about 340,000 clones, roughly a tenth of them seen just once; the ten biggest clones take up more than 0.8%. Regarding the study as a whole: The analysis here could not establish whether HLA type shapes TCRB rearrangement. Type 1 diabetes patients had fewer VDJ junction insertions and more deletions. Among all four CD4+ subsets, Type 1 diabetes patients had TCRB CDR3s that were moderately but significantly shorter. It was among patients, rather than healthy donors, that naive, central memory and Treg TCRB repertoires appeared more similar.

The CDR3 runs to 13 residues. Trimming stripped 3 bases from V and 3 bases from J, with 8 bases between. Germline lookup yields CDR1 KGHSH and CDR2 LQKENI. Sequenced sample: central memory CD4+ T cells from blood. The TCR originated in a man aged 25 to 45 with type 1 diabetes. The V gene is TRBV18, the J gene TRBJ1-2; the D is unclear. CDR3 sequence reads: CASSPGPDYGYTF. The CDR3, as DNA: TGTGCCAGCTCACCCGGCCCTGACTATGGCTACACCTTC. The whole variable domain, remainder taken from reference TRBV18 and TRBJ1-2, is NAGVMQNPRHLVRRRGQEARLRCSPMKGHSHVYWYRQLPEEGLKFMVYLQKENIIDESGMPKERFSAEFPKEGPSILRIQQVVRGDSAAYFCASSPGPDYGYTFGSGTRLTVV.